Below are 14 T cell receptor beta chains sequenced from a single sample in a study of human T cells and chemical hapten exposure. Individual cDNA molecules had unique molecular identifiers attached to them by the library. One entry per CDR3 protein, called by TCRdb with MiXCR from the reads. The top ten hold 1.2% to 1.5% of the sample, which has about 120,000 distinct CDR3 sequences, around 9% seen once. The starting material, unfractionated whole blood, was used for total RNA extraction. Material for sequencing was whole blood. Receptor source: a human donor in good health. Some clones in this sample may be carry-over from other donors' samples.

This clonotype was seen at least ten times. This chain joins TRBV5-1 and TRBJ2-3, with 7 bases lining up with TRBD1. J lost 3 bases, V lost 2 bases, and 6 bases had no gene match. CDR3 length: 15 amino acids. Germline assignment: CDR1 SGHRS and CDR2 YFSETQ. Written as DNA, the CDR3 is TGCGCCAGCAGCTTAAACACAGGGGCAACAGATACGCAGTATTTT. Residues: CASSLNTGATDTQYF.

The chain links TRBV10-3 to TRBJ1-4, with 7 positions matching TRBD1. This CDR3 is 16 amino acids long. Trimming took 5 bases from V and 7 from J; bases not matched to a gene: 13. The germline V gene encodes CDR1 ENHRY and CDR2 SYGVKD. The CDR3 DNA follows: TGTGCCATCAGTTCCGCCGGGACAGCTCTTTTTGAAAAACTGTTTTTT. Translating gives CAISSAGTALFEKLFF.

This clonotype has at least ten counts. The gene calls are TRBV6-5 and TRBJ1-2; D gene unclear. Between the trimmed V and J ends, which lost 5 bases and 3 bases, there was a span of 13 bases. The CDR3 runs 14 residues. CDR1 is MNHEY, CDR2 SVGAGI, per germline. CDR3 DNA sequence: TGTGCCAGCAGTAAATATGACCCAGACTATGGCTACACCTTC. It encodes CASSKYDPDYGYTF.

The chain couples TRBV10-3 to TRBJ1-1; D may be TRBD1 (6 bases). V lost 4 bases and J lost 4, with 16 bases in between. Germline CDR1 and CDR2: ENHRY and SYGVKD. CDR3 length: 15 amino acids. The CDR3 region is CAISGSARGATEAFF. The CDR3 DNA follows: TGTGCCATCAGTGGGTCGGCGCGGGGGGCCACTGAAGCTTTCTTT.

This clonotype was seen repeatedly, ten times or more. The chain carries TRBV6-5 and TRBJ2-7; D unresolved. Germline loops: CDR1 MNHEY, CDR2 SVGAGI. Between the trimmed V and J ends, which lost 2 bases and 2 bases, there was a span of 10 bases. The CDR3 is 14 amino acids. In DNA, the CDR3 is TGTGCCAGCAGTTACGGTACGGGTGCCTACGAGCAGTACTTC. It yields the protein CASSYGTGAYEQYF.

This clonotype was seen repeatedly, ten times or more. V gene TRBV19 combines with J gene TRBJ1-5; D unresolved. V dropped 6 bases and J dropped 0 bases, with 18 bases sitting between them. The CDR3 is 17 amino acids. Germline values: CDR1 LNHDA, CDR2 SQIVND (reference sequence). The CDR3: CASRSHSGDPSNQPQHF. The CDR3 nucleotides read TGTGCCAGTAGATCCCATTCCGGGGATCCTAGCAATCAGCCCCAGCATTTT.

This clonotype was seen ten or more times. The CDR3 coding sequence is TGTGCCAGCAGTTTCAGGGGATTCGGGGGACCCTACACCTTC. The encoded protein is CASSFRGFGGPYTF. V is TRBV27 and J is TRBJ1-2; D is possibly TRBD1 (6 bases). The germline V gene encodes CDR1 MNHEY and CDR2 SMNVEV (reference sequence). There are 14 residues in the CDR3. The ends were cut back, 3 bases at V and 10 bases at J, with 18 bases in the middle.

In this sample, this clonotype turned up a few times. CDR3: CSVGTSGTDTQYF. Here the CDR3 DNA reads TGCAGCGTTGGAACTAGCGGCACAGATACGCAGTATTTT. This rearrangement joins TRBV29-1 to TRBJ2-3, with 7 bases matching TRBD2. CDR1 is SQVTM, CDR2 ANQGSEA, per germline. V lost 4 bases, J lost 1 base, and 2 bases stayed unmatched. The CDR3 covers 13 residues.

This clonotype was observed at least ten times. The chain uses TRBV6-5 and TRBJ2-1; possible D gene TRBD2, 6 bases. CDR1 is MNHEY and CDR2 is SVGAGI in the germline V gene. V was clipped by 6 bases and J by 6 bases, with 15 bases between them. There are 14 residues in the CDR3. The CDR3: CASRGVGEVNEQFF. The CDR3 DNA reads as TGTGCCAGCAGGGGGGTGGGGGAGGTCAATGAGCAGTTCTTC.

This clonotype showed up just a few times. The chain uses TRBV3-1 and TRBJ2-7, with D maybe TRBD1 (5 bases). Trimming took off 4 bases at V and 1 base at J, with 11 bases between the two ends. The V gene's germline CDR1 is LGHDT and CDR2 YNNKEL (reference sequence). This CDR3 region has 14 residues. The CDR3 coding sequence is TGTGCCAGCAGCCGTAGACAGCATTCCTACGAGCAGTACTTC. Translating gives CASSRRQHSYEQYF.

A remark on this clonotype: Given a much more abundant clone one base away, this may be a read error. The genes are TRBV5-8 and TRBJ2-5; D is unresolved. This CDR3 region has 14 residues. V was trimmed by 4 bases and J by 1 base, leaving 11 bases between them. CDR1 is SGHTS and CDR2 is YDEGEE in the germline V gene. The CDR3 nucleotides are TGTGCCAGCAGCCGAGGAAAGCCCCAAGAGACCCAGTACTTC. It codes for CASSRGKPQETQYF.

In this sample, this clonotype turned up a few times. The V call is TRBV4-2, the J call TRBJ2-1, with 11 bases identical to TRBD2. This CDR3 has 15 residues. The ends lost 5 bases at V and 3 bases at J; junction bases unmatched: 3. Germline loops: CDR1 LGHNA, CDR2 YNFKEQ. The CDR3 here is CASSTLAGGYNEQFF. The CDR3 DNA follows: TGTGCCAGCAGCACCCTAGCGGGGGGCTACAATGAGCAGTTCTTC.

This rearrangement joins TRBV5-1 to TRBJ1-2, with D maybe TRBD1 (5 bases). Germline V lookup: CDR1 SGHRS, CDR2 YFSETQ. V gave up 3 bases and J gave up 6 bases, with 18 bases separating them. CDR3 length equals 15 residues. This chain's CDR3 is CASSWGTGESHGYTF. The CDR3 DNA reads TGCGCCAGCAGCTGGGGGACGGGGGAGTCTCATGGCTACACCTTC.

This rearrangement joins TRBV12-3 or TRBV12-4 to TRBJ2-3; D ambiguous. The CDR3 is made up of 13 amino acids. The V end lost 5 bases, the J end lost 4 bases, and 10 bases lay between the germline ends. The CDR3 DNA reads TGTGCCAGCAGTCGAGAAGTGCCAGATACGCAGTATTTT. Amino acid sequence: CASSREVPDTQYF.